The subject of this entry is one TCR beta chain. Its matching antigen is unknown. Profiling relied on immunoSEQ multiplex PCR, and the TCRdb table lists in-frame clones only, not all of them. The sample consists of roughly 110,000 clones, roughly 90% of them appearing once. The data were taken from a study of graft-versus-host responses after intestinal transplantation. Trimming removed 7 bases at V and 0 bases at J, with 9 bases between. This CDR3 comprises 13 residues. Germline CDR1 MDHEN, CDR2 SYDVKM. The chain is built from TRBV28 and TRBJ1-2, with no clear D. The sequencing used unstimulated CD4+ T cells sorted from spleen or lymph node cells, collected before transplant. The source is a human donor who was the organ donor for an intestinal transplant. The CDR3 nucleotides are TGTGCCAGCATCGAGCGGGCTAACTATGGCTACACCTTC. Translating it yields CASIERANYGYTF.